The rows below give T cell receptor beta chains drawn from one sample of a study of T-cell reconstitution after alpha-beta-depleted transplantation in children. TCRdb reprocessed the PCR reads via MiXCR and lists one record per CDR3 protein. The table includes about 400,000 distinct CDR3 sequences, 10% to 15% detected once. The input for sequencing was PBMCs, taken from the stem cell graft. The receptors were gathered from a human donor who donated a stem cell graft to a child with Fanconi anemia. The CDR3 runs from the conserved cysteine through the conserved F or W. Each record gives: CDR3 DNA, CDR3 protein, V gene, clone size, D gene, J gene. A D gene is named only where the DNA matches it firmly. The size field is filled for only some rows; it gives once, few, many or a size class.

CDR3nt: TGCAGCGCGATCATGGCGACAGGGGCGGAGGACTATGGCTACACCTTC
CDR3aa: CSAIMATGAEDYGYTF
v_gene: TRBV29-1
abundance: few
d_gene: TRBD1
j_gene: TRBJ1-2

CDR3nt: TGCAGTGCTCCCCCATCCGGGACTAGCGGGTCCGCAGCAGATACGCAGTATTTT
CDR3aa: CSAPPSGTSGSAADTQYF
v_gene: TRBV20-1
abundance: few
d_gene: TRBD2
j_gene: TRBJ2-3

CDR3nt: TGTGCCAGCAGGTTAAACCCGGGAGCTAATTCACCCCTCCACTTT
CDR3aa: CASRLNPGANSPLHF
v_gene: TRBV12-3/TRBV12-4
abundance: .
d_gene: .
j_gene: TRBJ1-6

CDR3nt: TGTGCCAGCAGCTTGAGCCAGCGGAACACTGAAGCTTTCTTT
CDR3aa: CASSLSQRNTEAFF
v_gene: TRBV5-5
abundance: many
d_gene: .
j_gene: TRBJ1-1

CDR3nt: TGTGCCAGCAGCCCCAGTTGGACGGGGGGGCAGGAGACCCAGTACTTC
CDR3aa: CASSPSWTGGQETQYF
v_gene: TRBV7-2
abundance: few
d_gene: TRBD2
j_gene: TRBJ2-5

CDR3nt: TGCGCCAGCAGTGAGAACGTCGGGAACACTGAAGCTTTCTTT
CDR3aa: CASSENVGNTEAFF
v_gene: TRBV10-1
abundance: few
d_gene: .
j_gene: TRBJ1-1

CDR3nt: TGCGCCAGCAGCCAAGAGAGAGGGGTTGGAAACACCATATATTTT
CDR3aa: CASSQERGVGNTIYF
v_gene: TRBV4-3
abundance: few
d_gene: .
j_gene: TRBJ1-3

CDR3nt: TGTGCCAGCAGTATAGCGGGCTCTGGAAACACCATATATTTT
CDR3aa: CASSIAGSGNTIYF
v_gene: TRBV7-9
abundance: many
d_gene: .
j_gene: TRBJ1-3

CDR3nt: TGTGCCAGCAGCCAAAGGGGCGATGAGCAGTTCTTC
CDR3aa: CASSQRGDEQFF
v_gene: TRBV12-3/TRBV12-4
abundance: few
d_gene: .
j_gene: TRBJ2-1

CDR3nt: TGTGCCAGTAGTATCCGGCGGGGAAGTCAAGAGACCCAGTACTTC
CDR3aa: CASSIRRGSQETQYF
v_gene: TRBV19
abundance: many
d_gene: .
j_gene: TRBJ2-5

CDR3nt: TGTGCCAGCAGCCTGGCGGGGGGCGACGGGACTGAAGCTTTCTTT
CDR3aa: CASSLAGGDGTEAFF
v_gene: TRBV12-3/TRBV12-4
abundance: few
d_gene: .
j_gene: TRBJ1-1

CDR3nt: TGTGCCAGTACCCCACAGGGGGCCAACGTCCTGACTTTC
CDR3aa: CASTPQGANVLTF
v_gene: TRBV19
abundance: many
d_gene: .
j_gene: TRBJ2-6

CDR3nt: TGTGCCAGCACACCCCGGGGGGTGAGCGAGCAGTACTTC
CDR3aa: CASTPRGVSEQYF
v_gene: TRBV6-2/TRBV6-3
abundance: many
d_gene: TRBD2
j_gene: TRBJ2-7

CDR3nt: TGTGCCAGCAGCTTAGTTGTTGGTATTCAGTACTTC
CDR3aa: CASSLVVGIQYF
v_gene: TRBV11-2
abundance: .
d_gene: .
j_gene: TRBJ2-4

CDR3nt: TGTGCCAGCAGTGATTGGGAGGTAGAGACCCAGTACTTC
CDR3aa: CASSDWEVETQYF
v_gene: TRBV6-1
abundance: many
d_gene: .
j_gene: TRBJ2-5

CDR3nt: TGTGCCAGCAGCAACAGGGGGCCGAGCACTGAAGCTTTCTTT
CDR3aa: CASSNRGPSTEAFF
v_gene: TRBV7-2
abundance: .
d_gene: TRBD1
j_gene: TRBJ1-1

CDR3nt: TGCGCCAGCAGCCTACCGGGACAGCAAAAACCTACTGAAGCTTTCTTT
CDR3aa: CASSLPGQQKPTEAFF
v_gene: TRBV5-1
abundance: .
d_gene: TRBD1
j_gene: TRBJ1-1

CDR3nt: TGTGCCTTCTGTTTAGTCCAAGAGACCCAGTACTTC
CDR3aa: CAFCLVQETQYF
v_gene: TRBV12-3/TRBV12-4
abundance: once
d_gene: .
j_gene: TRBJ2-5

CDR3nt: TGTGCCAGCAGTTTAACGGGGTCCCCGAACACTGAAGCTTTCTTT
CDR3aa: CASSLTGSPNTEAFF
v_gene: TRBV12-3/TRBV12-4
abundance: .
d_gene: .
j_gene: TRBJ1-1

CDR3nt: TGTGCCAGCAGTCCCTACAGGGGGGGAGCTTTCTTT
CDR3aa: CASSPYRGGAFF
v_gene: TRBV28
abundance: .
d_gene: TRBD1
j_gene: TRBJ1-1